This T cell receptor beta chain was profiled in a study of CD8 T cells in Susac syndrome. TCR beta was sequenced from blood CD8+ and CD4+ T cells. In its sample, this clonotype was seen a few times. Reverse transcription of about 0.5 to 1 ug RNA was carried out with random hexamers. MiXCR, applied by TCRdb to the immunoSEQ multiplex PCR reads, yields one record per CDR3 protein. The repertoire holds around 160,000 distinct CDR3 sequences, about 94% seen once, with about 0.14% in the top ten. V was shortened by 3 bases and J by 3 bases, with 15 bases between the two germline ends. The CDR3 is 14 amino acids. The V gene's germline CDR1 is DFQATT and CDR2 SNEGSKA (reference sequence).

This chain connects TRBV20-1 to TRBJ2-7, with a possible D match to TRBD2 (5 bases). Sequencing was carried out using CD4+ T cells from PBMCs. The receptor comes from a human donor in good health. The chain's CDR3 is CSARDPPGYYEQYF. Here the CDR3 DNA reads TGCAGTGCTAGGGACCCCCCGGGGTACTACGAGCAGTACTTC.